These T cell receptor beta chains were read from a single sample in a study of neoadjuvant nivolumab and ipilimumab in lung cancer. This table comes from immunoSEQ multiplex PCR, and its TCRdb copy is limited to in-frame clones, with some not included. Here the sample spans about 18,000 clones, around three quarters being singletons. The specimen comprised tumor tissue, sampled after neoadjuvant nivolumab, alone or with ipilimumab, at or shortly before surgery. These receptors were taken from an adult with non-small cell lung cancer. CDR3s include the opening cysteine and the closing phenylalanine or tryptophan. A D gene is named only where the DNA matches it firmly. Size tells how often a clone was seen (once, few, many) or the class of an expanded clone, and some rows leave it out.

>TRBJ2-1|TRBV7-9|few|TRBD2
CASSSPRGSGGAGEQFF
TGTGCCAGCAGCTCCCCTCGGGGTAGCGGGGGGGCAGGGGAGCAGTTCTTC
>TRBJ1-1|TRBV6-5|NA|TRBD1
CASSYNRGPSNTEAFF
TGTGCCAGCAGTTACAACAGGGGCCCATCGAACACTGAAGCTTTCTTT
>TRBJ1-4|TRBV5-1|medium-sized|TRBD1
CASSLPTGINEKLFF
TGCGCCAGCAGCTTACCGACAGGGATAAATGAAAAACTGTTTTTT
>TRBJ1-2|TRBV6-1|NA|NA
CASSERGGQGGYGYTF
TGTGCCAGCAGTGAGAGGGGAGGGCAGGGTGGCTATGGCTACACCTTC
>TRBJ1-1|TRBV5-1|few|NA
CASSLEFGASTEAFF
TGCGCCAGCAGCTTGGAATTCGGGGCCTCTACTGAAGCTTTCTTT
>TRBJ2-3|TRBV14|NA|NA
CASSRGQLPITDTQYF
TGTGCCAGCAGCCGCGGACAGCTTCCGATCACAGATACGCAGTATTTT
>TRBJ1-3|TRBV18|NA|NA
CASSPPGGSNTIYF
TGTGCCAGCTCACCCCCCGGAGGGAGCAACACCATATATTTT
>TRBJ2-5|TRBV11-2|NA|NA
CASSLGAGRQETQYF
TGTGCCAGCAGCTTAGGTGCGGGGCGCCAAGAGACCCAGTACTTC
>TRBJ1-4|TRBV5-4|NA|NA
CASSPGSGGRTNEKLFF
TGTGCCAGCAGCCCCGGGTCGGGGGGGAGGACTAATGAAAAACTGTTTTTT
>TRBJ1-5|TRBV18|NA|NA
CASSQEHSNQPQHF
TGTGCCAGCTCACAGGAACATAGCAATCAGCCCCAGCATTTT
>TRBJ2-6|TRBV6-1|NA|NA
CASRESSGANVLTF
TGTGCCAGCAGAGAGAGCTCTGGGGCCAACGTCCTGACTTTC
>TRBJ2-2|TRBV18|NA|TRBD1
CASSSRDRKSGELFF
TGTGCCAGCTCATCCCGGGACAGAAAATCCGGGGAGCTGTTTTTT